The 9 T cell receptor beta chains reported below all come from one sample, sequenced in a study of blood T cell repertoires in COVID-19. The repertoire was sequenced with immunoSEQ multiplex PCR; TCRdb's copy has only in-frame clones and lacks some. The data contain around 140,000 clones, approximately 90% of them singletons. Sequenced sample: peripheral blood. The receptors originated from a woman aged 45-60 years with acute or convalescent COVID-19.

This chain's CDR3 is CASSLRSGLLGKPQHF. The CDR3 region has the DNA TGTGCCAGCAGTTTACGATCTGGACTCCTAGGGAAGCCCCAGCATTTT. V gene TRBV28 combines with J gene TRBJ1-5; unclear D gene. This CDR3 comprises 16 residues. Trimming removed 2 bases at V and 8 bases at J, with 19 bases between. Germline V lookup: CDR1 MDHEN, CDR2 SYDVKM. The variable domain in full, completed from reference TRBV28 and TRBJ1-5, reads DVKVTQSSRYLVKRTGEKVFLECVQDMDHENMFWYRQDPGLGLRLIYFSYDVKMKEKGDIPEGYSVSREKKERFSLILESASTNQTSMYLCASSLRSGLLGKPQHFGDGTRLSIL.

Concerning this clone: The sample contains more than one DNA sequence encoding this CDR3. The rearrangement links TRBV30 to TRBJ1-3; TRBD1 might be the D (6 bases). The CDR3 spans 15 residues. Germline lookup yields CDR1 GTSNPN and CDR2 SVGIG (reference sequence). Trimming shortened V by 0 bases and J by 0 bases, and 9 bases separated the two germline ends. CDR3 region: CAWSVRGGSGNTIYF. The CDR3 DNA reads as TGTGCCTGGAGTGTACGAGGGGGCTCTGGAAACACCATATATTTT.

This rearrangement joins TRBV18 to TRBJ1-2; no firm D call. Trimming removed 5 bases at V and 2 bases at J, with 9 bases between. The CDR3 contains 13 residues. CDR1 is KGHSH and CDR2 is LQKENI in the germline V gene. The CDR3 spells CASSEASNYGYTF. The CDR3 DNA is TGTGCCAGCTCAGAGGCCAGCAACTATGGCTACACCTTC.

The V and J genes are TRBV19 and TRBJ1-4, with D hard to call. Trimming shortened V by 7 bases and J by 0 bases, and 12 bases separated the two germline ends. This CDR3 is built from 15 residues. The V gene's germline CDR1 is LNHDA and CDR2 SQIVND (reference sequence). The CDR3 coding sequence is TGTGCCAGTACGGGAGTAGACGCAACTAATGAAAAACTGTTTTTT. It codes for CASTGVDATNEKLFF. The variable domain in full, with the rest retrieved from reference TRBV19 and TRBJ1-4, is DGGITQSPKYLFRKEGQNVTLSCEQNLNHDAMYWYRQDPGQGLRLIYYSQIVNDFQKGDIAEGYSVSREKKESFPLTVTSAQKNPTAFYLCASTGVDATNEKLFFGSGTQLSVL.

The rearrangement uses TRBV12-3 or TRBV12-4 and TRBJ1-1; TRBD1 is a possible D gene (5 bases). The CDR3 runs to 13 residues. V dropped 7 bases and J dropped 6 bases, with 15 bases sitting between them. The CDR3 here is CASINLGGAEAFF. The CDR3 bases are TGTGCCAGCATTAATTTGGGGGGGGCTGAAGCTTTCTTT.

This chain uses TRBV10-1 with TRBJ1-6, with TRBD1 matching 10 bases. This CDR3 contains 15 residues. The trim removed 1 base at V and 8 bases at J, leaving 2 bases unmatched. Germline values: CDR1 WNHNN, CDR2 SYGVQD (reference sequence). CDR3 in amino acids: CASSEWTGGDSPLHF. The DNA of the CDR3 is TGCGCCAGCAGTGAGTGGACAGGGGGAGATTCACCCCTCCACTTT.

The CDR3 DNA follows: TGTGCCAGCAGTGAAGCGCTTCGGGGTGAGCAGTTCTTC. The encoded protein is CASSEALRGEQFF. The chain carries TRBV2 and TRBJ2-1; D might be TRBD2 (5 bases). This CDR3 comprises 13 residues. Looked up from germline, CDR1 is SNHLY and CDR2 is FYNNEI. V was trimmed by 0 bases and J by 9 bases, leaving 9 bases between them.

Only a few counts were recorded for this clone. The chain carries TRBV28 and TRBJ1-5; 9 bases agree with TRBD1. With V trimmed by 8 bases and J by 7 bases, 12 bases remained unmatched. The length of the CDR3 is 15 residues. Germline CDR1 reads MDHEN; CDR2 reads SYDVKM. The CDR3 reads CASSLGQGFRQPQHF. The CDR3 nucleotides are TGTGCCAGCTCCCTGGGACAGGGCTTTCGGCAGCCCCAGCATTTT. The variable domain in full, with the rest retrieved from reference TRBV28 and TRBJ1-5, is DVKVTQSSRYLVKRTGEKVFLECVQDMDHENMFWYRQDPGLGLRLIYFSYDVKMKEKGDIPEGYSVSREKKERFSLILESASTNQTSMYLCASSLGQGFRQPQHFGDGTRLSIL.

This clone has only one observation. This chain joins TRBV6-1 and TRBJ1-5, with TRBD1 as a possible D gene (6 bases). V gave up 1 base and J gave up 4 bases, with 8 bases separating them. The CDR3 runs 14 residues. The germline gives CDR1 MNHNS, CDR2 SASEGT. The CDR3 DNA sequence: TGTGCCAGCAGTGAAGTAAGGGGGAATCAGCCCCAGCATTTT. Protein: CASSEVRGNQPQHF.